This T cell receptor beta chain was observed in a study of identical twins. Germline V CDR1 and CDR2: SQVTM, ANQGSEA. Germline trimming cut 5 bases from V and 6 bases from J; bases unmatched to any gene: 9. The CDR3 is 14 amino acids. To note about this clonotype: Its antigen is unidentified.

Unique molecular identifiers were in the cDNA, with template-switch universal primer binding. TCRdb re-called the 5' RACE reads through MiXCR, storing one row per CDR3 protein. This table holds 500,000 to 550,000 distinct CDR3 sequences, 20% to 25% found once. Study results and limitations: Out-of-frame TCR alpha sharing observed in monozygotic twins exceeded model estimates.

These data also featured in a second study, about yellow fever vaccine responses in identical twins.

This chain links TRBV29-1 with TRBJ2-7; 11 positions match TRBD2. Input material: CD4+ T cells sorted from blood. This clonotype originated in a woman aged 18 to 35 in good health. The CDR3 is CSVKGLAGGFEQYF. As DNA, the CDR3 is TGCAGCGTTAAAGGGTTAGCGGGAGGGTTCGAGCAGTACTTC.